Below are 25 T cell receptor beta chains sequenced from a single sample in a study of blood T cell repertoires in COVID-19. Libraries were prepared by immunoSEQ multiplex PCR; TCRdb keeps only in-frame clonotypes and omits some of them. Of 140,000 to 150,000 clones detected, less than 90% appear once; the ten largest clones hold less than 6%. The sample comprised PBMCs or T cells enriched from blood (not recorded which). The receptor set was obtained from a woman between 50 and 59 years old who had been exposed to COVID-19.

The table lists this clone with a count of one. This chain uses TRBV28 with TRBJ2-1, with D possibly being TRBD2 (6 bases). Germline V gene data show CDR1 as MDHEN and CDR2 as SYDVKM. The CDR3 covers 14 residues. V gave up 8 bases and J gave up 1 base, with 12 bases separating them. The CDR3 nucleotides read TGTGCCAGCGAGGAGGGCGGGTCCTACAATGAGCAGTTCTTC. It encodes CASEEGGSYNEQFF. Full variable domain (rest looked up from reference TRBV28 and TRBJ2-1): DVKVTQSSRYLVKRTGEKVFLECVQDMDHENMFWYRQDPGLGLRLIYFSYDVKMKEKGDIPEGYSVSREKKERFSLILESASTNQTSMYLCASEEGGSYNEQFFGPGTRLTVL.

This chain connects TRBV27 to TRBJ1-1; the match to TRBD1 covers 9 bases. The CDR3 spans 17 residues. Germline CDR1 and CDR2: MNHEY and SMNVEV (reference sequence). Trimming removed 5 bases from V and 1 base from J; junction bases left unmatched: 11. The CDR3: CASSRRQGGRGNTEAFF. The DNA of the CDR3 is TGTGCCAGCAGTCGCAGACAGGGGGGACGGGGGAACACTGAAGCTTTCTTT.

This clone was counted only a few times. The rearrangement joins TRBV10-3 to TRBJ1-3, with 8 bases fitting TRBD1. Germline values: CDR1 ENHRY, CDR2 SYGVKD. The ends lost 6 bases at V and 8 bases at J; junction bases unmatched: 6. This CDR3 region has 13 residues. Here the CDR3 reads CAIRPGGKDTIYF. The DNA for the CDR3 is TGTGCCATCAGGCCAGGGGGCAAAGACACCATATATTTT.

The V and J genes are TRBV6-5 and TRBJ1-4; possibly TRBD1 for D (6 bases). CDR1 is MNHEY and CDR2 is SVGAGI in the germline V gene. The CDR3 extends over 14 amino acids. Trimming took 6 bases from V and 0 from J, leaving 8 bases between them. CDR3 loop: CASSRGPTNEKLFF. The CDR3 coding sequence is TGTGCCAGCAGCAGGGGTCCAACTAATGAAAAACTGTTTTTT.

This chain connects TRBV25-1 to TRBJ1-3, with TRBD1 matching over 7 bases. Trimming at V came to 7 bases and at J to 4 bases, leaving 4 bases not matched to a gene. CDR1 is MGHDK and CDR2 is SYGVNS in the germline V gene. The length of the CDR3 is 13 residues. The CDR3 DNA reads TGTGCCAGCACTTCAGGGGGGGGAAACACCATATATTTT. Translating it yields CASTSGGGNTIYF.

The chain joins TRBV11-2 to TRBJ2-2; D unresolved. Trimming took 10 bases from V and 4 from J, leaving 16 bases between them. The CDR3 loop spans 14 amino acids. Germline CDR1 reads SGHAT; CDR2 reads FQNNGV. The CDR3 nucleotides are TGTGCCACCAGGATGCCAGACTCCACCGGGGAGCTGTTTTTT. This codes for CATRMPDSTGELFF.

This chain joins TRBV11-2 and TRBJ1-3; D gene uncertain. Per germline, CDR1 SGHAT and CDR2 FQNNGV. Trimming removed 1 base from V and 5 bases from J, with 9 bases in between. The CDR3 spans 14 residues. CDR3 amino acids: CASSLVRERNTIYF. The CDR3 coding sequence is TGTGCCAGCAGCTTAGTACGTGAGCGAAACACCATATATTTT.

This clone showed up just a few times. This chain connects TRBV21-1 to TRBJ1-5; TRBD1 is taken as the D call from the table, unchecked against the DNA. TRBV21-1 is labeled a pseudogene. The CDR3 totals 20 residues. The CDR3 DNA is TGTGCCAGCAGCACCGACCCCAGGGGACCGGTCTTTAATAGCAATCAGCCCCAGCATTTT. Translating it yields CASSTDPRGPVFNSNQPQHF.

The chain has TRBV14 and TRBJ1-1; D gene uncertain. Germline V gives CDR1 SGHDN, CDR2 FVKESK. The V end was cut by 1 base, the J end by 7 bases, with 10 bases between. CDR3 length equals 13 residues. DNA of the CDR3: TGTGCCAGCAGCCAAGCCCTGTTCGGTGAAGCTTTCTTT. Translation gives CASSQALFGEAFF.

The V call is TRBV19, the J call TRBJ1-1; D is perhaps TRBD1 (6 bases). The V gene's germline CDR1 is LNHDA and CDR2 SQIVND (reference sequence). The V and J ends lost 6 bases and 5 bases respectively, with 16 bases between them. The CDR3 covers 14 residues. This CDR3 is CASSRQVQGTEAFF. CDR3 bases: TGTGCCAGTAGCCGACAGGTCCAGGGAACTGAAGCTTTCTTT.

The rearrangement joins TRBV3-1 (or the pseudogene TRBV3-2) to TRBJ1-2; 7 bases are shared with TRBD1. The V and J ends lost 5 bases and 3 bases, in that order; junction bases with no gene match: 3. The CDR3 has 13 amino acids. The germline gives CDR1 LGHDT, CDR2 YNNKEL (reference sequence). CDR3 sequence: CASSRGQHYGYTF. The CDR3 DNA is TGTGCCAGCAGCAGGGGACAGCACTATGGCTACACCTTC.

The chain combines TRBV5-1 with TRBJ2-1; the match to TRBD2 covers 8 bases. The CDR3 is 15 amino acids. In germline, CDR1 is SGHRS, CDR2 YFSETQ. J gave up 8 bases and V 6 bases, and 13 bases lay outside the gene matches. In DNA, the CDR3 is TGCGCCAGCACCGGAGGGGGACTAGGTTTTGATGAGCAGTTCTTC. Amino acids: CASTGGGLGFDEQFF.

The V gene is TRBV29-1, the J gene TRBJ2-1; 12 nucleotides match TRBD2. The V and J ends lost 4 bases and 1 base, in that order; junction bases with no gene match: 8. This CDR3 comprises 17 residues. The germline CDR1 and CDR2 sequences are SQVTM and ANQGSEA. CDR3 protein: CSVAWLAGGPSYNEQFF. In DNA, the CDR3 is TGCAGCGTTGCTTGGCTAGCGGGAGGGCCGTCCTACAATGAGCAGTTCTTC.

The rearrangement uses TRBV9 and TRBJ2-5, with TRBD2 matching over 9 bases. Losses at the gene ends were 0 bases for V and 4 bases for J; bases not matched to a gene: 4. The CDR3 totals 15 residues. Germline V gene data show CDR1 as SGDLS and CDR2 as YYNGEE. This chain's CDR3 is CASSVGAGGPETQYF. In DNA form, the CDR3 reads TGTGCCAGCAGCGTAGGGGCGGGGGGGCCAGAGACCCAGTACTTC.

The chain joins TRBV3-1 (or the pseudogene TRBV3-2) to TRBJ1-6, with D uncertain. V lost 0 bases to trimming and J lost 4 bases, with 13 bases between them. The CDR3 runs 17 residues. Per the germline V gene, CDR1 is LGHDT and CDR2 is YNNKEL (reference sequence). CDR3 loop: CASSQEVLAGYNSPLHF. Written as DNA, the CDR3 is TGTGCCAGCAGCCAAGAGGTATTAGCGGGTTATAATTCACCCCTCCACTTT.

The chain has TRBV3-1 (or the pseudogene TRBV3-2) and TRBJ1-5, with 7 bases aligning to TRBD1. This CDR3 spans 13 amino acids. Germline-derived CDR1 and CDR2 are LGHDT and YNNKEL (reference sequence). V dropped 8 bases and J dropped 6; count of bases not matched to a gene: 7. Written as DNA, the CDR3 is TGTGCCAGCTCGGGCAGGGGGTCTCAGCCCCAGCATTTT. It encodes CASSGRGSQPQHF.

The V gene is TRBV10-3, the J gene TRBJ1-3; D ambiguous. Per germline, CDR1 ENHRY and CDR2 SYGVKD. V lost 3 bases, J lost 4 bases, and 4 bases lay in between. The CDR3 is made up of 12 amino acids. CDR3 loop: CAISDLGNTIYF. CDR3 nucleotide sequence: TGTGCCATCAGTGACCTCGGAAACACCATATATTTT.

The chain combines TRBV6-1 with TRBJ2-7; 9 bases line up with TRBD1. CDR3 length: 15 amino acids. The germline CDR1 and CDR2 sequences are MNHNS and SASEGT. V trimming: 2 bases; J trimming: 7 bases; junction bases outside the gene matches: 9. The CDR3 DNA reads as TGTGCCAGCAGTGAACCCACTGGGACAGGGTCTGAGCAGTACTTC. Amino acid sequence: CASSEPTGTGSEQYF.

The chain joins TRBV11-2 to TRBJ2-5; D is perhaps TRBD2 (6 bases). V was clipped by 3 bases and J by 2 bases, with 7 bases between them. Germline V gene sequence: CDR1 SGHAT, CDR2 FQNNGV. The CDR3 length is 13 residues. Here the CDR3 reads CASSLGGQETQYF. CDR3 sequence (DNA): TGTGCCAGCAGCTTGGGGGGACAAGAGACCCAGTACTTC.

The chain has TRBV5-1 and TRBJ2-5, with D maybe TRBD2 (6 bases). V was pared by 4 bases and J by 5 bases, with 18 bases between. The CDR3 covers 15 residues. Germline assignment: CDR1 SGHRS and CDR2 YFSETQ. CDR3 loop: CASSPGTPAGETQYF. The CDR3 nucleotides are TGCGCCAGCAGCCCTGGGACTCCCGCGGGCGAGACCCAGTACTTC.

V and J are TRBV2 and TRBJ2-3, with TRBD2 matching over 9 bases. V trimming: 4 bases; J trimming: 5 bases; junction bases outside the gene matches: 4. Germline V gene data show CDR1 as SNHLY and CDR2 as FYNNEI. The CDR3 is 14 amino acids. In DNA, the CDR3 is TGTGCCAGCAGTGGGGCTAGCGGGGTAGATACGCAGTATTTT. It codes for CASSGASGVDTQYF. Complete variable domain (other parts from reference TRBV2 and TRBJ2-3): EPEVTQTPSHQVTQMGQEVILRCVPISNHLYFYWYRQILGQKVEFLVSFYNNEISEKSEIFDDQFSVERPDGSNFTLKIRSTKLEDSAMYFCASSGASGVDTQYFGPGTRLTVL.

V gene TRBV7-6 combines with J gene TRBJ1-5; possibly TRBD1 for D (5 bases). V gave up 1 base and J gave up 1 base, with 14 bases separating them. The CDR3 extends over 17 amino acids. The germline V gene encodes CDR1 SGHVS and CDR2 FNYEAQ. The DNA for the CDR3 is TGTGCCAGCAGCTTAGGGCAGGGTGATCAAAGCAATCAGCCCCAGCATTTT. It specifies CASSLGQGDQSNQPQHF.

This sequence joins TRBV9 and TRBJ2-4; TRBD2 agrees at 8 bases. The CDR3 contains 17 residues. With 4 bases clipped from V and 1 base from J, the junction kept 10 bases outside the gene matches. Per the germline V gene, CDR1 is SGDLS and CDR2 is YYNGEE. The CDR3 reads CASSPFSGEVAKNIQYF. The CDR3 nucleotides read TGTGCCAGCAGCCCCTTTAGCGGGGAGGTTGCCAAAAACATTCAGTACTTC. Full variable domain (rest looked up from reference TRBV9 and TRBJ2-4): DSGVTQTPKHLITATGQRVTLRCSPRSGDLSVYWYQQSLDQGLQFLIQYYNGEERAKGNILERFSAQQFPDLHSELNLSSLELGDSALYFCASSPFSGEVAKNIQYFGAGTRLSVL.

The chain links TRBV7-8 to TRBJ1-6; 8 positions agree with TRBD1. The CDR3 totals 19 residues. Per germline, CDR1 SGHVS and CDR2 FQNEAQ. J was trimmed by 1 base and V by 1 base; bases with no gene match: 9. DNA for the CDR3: TGTGCCAGCAGCTTAGTGTTGACAGGGGAAAGTTCCTATAATTCACCCCTCCACTTT. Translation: CASSLVLTGESSYNSPLHF.

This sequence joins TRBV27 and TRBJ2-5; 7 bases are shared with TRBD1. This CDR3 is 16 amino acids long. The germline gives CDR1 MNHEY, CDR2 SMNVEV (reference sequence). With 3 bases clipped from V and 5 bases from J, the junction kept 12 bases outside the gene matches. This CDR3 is CASSFGQGGAGETQYF. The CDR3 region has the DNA TGTGCCAGCAGTTTTGGCCAAGGGGGCGCCGGGGAGACCCAGTACTTC.